This section outlines one T cell receptor beta chain sequence together with its context. The entry originates in a study of blood T cell repertoires in COVID-19. Study-wide context: Sites in the United States, Italy and Spain provided acute and convalescent COVID-19 samples. Sources were T cells, B-cell-depleted T cells, or PBMCs; the material itself was cDNA or gDNA.

The authors' processing: How many nucleated cells were present was estimated from reference gene primer amplification. Libraries were prepared by immunoSEQ multiplex PCR; TCRdb keeps only in-frame clonotypes and omits some of them. Clonal size and the V and J genes are those of that table, whereas D and trimming came from the DNA. The sample has about 310,000 clones; around 86% are singletons. CDR3 length: 12 residues. Germline V gene data show CDR1 as GTSNPN and CDR2 as SVGIG (reference sequence). Trimming removed 5 bases from V and 4 bases from J, with 10 bases in between. The material sequenced was peripheral blood. This clonotype originated in a man aged 50 to 59 with active or convalescent COVID-19. V usage is TRBV30 and J usage is TRBJ2-3, with D perhaps TRBD1 (5 bases). The CDR3 DNA sequence: TGTGCCTGGGGTCTAGGGGCAGATACGCAGTATTTT. This gives the protein CAWGLGADTQYF.